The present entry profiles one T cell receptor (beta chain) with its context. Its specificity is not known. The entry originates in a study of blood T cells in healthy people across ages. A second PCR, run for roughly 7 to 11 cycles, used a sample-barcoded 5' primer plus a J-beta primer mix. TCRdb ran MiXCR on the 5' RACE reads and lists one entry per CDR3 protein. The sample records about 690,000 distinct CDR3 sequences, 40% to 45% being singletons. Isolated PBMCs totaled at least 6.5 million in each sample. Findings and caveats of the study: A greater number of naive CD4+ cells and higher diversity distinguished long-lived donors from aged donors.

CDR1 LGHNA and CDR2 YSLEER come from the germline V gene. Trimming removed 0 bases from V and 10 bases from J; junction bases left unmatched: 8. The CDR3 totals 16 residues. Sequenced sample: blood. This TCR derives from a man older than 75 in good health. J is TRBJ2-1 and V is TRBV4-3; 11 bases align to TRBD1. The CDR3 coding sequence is TGCGCCAGCAGCCAAGATTCGGGACAGGGGGACTACGAGCAGTTCTTC. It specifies CASSQDSGQGDYEQFF.